This T cell receptor (beta chain) is from a study of CD8 T cells in Susac syndrome. 0.5 to 1 ug RNA was reverse transcribed with random hexamers. A single record per CDR3 protein comes from TCRdb applying MiXCR to the immunoSEQ multiplex PCR reads. Of under 250,000 distinct CDR3 sequences in the sample, 80% to 95% were seen once. V lost 6 bases and J lost 2, with 8 bases in between. This CDR3 is 12 amino acids long. Germline-derived CDR1 and CDR2 are DFQATT and SNEGSKA (reference sequence). The sequenced material came from CD4+ T cells from PBMCs. The clonotype originates from a human donor with multiple sclerosis. V usage is TRBV20-1 and J usage is TRBJ1-5; tentatively, D is TRBD1 (5 bases). CDR3 coding DNA: TGCAGTGCCGGGGACGGCAATCAGCCCCAGCATTTT. Its protein is CSAGDGNQPQHF.